Reported below is one TCR beta chain. This clonotype was observed a handful of times. Its antigen is not yet known. The sample holds no much larger clone one base away, and base qualities are not on file. This record belongs to a study of response to subunit inactivated influenza vaccine (dated by TCRdb to between 2018 and 2020). With regard to the full study: The study used deep quantitative T cell receptor repertoire profiling to track responses to a trivalent subunit inactivated influenza vaccine.

Libraries were built with RT-PCR. The data were produced on an Illumina HiSeq 2500. TCRdb reprocessed the public reads (quality trimming at Q25 with fastp, clone calling with MiXCR) and kept in-frame beta chains. Rows matching on CDR3 protein sequence are summarized as one entry with the most common DNA and genes. The sample data list around 500,000 distinct CDR3 sequences, and approximately 9.9% of these were observed just once. The ten largest clones add up to about 12% of the sample. The germline V gene (reference sequence) supplies CDR1 DFQATT and CDR2 SNEGSKA. V is trimmed back by 1 base and J by 5 bases, and the junction contains 14 bases that no gene match accounts for. CDR3 length: 17 amino acids, cysteine to phenylalanine. CDR3 DNA is the only sequence kept; it has 51 bases, read in frame from the first base. Findings and caveats that apply to the study as a whole: The authors suggested that each seasonal influenza vaccination may recruit only a limited number of new T cells.

The sample's time point label is to be understood as: 45 to 50 days after influenza vaccine administration. The clonotype originates from a man in his forties or fifties who received an inactivated influenza vaccine. Donor details come from another sample of the same person, matched by shared clones. The sample was PBMCs from blood, taken more than 35 days after vaccination. The rearranged segments are TRBV20-1 and TRBJ2-7, and TRBD2 aligns with 10 junction nucleotides. The bases are TGCAGTGCTAGAGGCTCAGCGGGGGGGTTTGGACTCCACGAGCAGTACTTC. Protein translation: CSARGSAGGFGLHEQYF.